This T cell receptor (beta chain) came from a study of shared clonotypes between healthy human individuals (dated by TCRdb to the early 2020s). For the wider study: A few men and a couple of women, aged 18 to 49 years, made up the cohort. Per donor, three plates each were used for CD4 naive and CD4 memory, two for CD8 naive, and one for CD8 memory. The study deeply sequenced blood TCR repertoires of about 5 healthy adults to estimate repertoire size and the extent of clonotype sharing between individuals. Leukapheresis yielded between about 0.9 and 8.9 billion PBMCs per donor. Different laboratories and diverse techniques were used to prepare libraries and sequence TCR repertoires, to increase sequencing depth and limit assay-specific biases.

Regarding this clone: Its antigen is unknown. The sample holds no much larger clone one base away, and base qualities are not on file.

Reading from cysteine to phenylalanine, the CDR3 counts 15 amino acids. Solely the CDR3 DNA is kept, with 45 bases framed from the first base. TCR CDR3 regions were amplified from genomic DNA by multiplex PCR using the deep immunoSEQ assay. Genomic DNA extracted from each cell subset was distributed evenly over all wells of several immunoSEQ 96-well plates, and each plate served as one replicate. For sorted subsets, approximately 190 ng of genomic DNA, equivalent to 30,000 or so T cell genomes, went into each replicate PCR. Purified libraries were measured with a Qubit 3.0 fluorometer, size-checked on a Bioanalyzer 2100, and measured again with the KAPA Library Quantification kit. Every immunoSEQ 96-well plate was sequenced on a separate single-read 150-cycle Illumina NextSeq 550 flow cell. On the authors' methods: Because the immunoSEQ output held only junctional sequences and lacked quality scores, the filtering could not match the filtering applied to full-length reads. Sequences were annotated with PyIR, a Python wrapper for IgBLAST v1.9, using IMGT germline references to assign V/J genes and CDR3. Any read was removed if the V/J assignment was weak (E-value above 1e-6), the CDR3 was missing, or the read contained stop codons, out-of-frame junctions, or ambiguous translated residues. V3J clonotypes were defined by identical inferred V gene, J gene, and CDR3 amino acid sequence. To compute the percentage overlap between repertoires, the number of shared unique clonotypes was divided by the size of the smaller repertoire. Richness of each repertoire was evaluated using RTK rarefaction, the Chao1 estimator, and Recon v2.1 estimates of unobserved clonotypes. For all TCRbeta clonotypes obtained by the gDNA method from a handful of donors, generation probabilities were computed with OLGA. Not all clones reach the TCRdb copy of this immuneACCESS table, which keeps in-frame sequences only. Checked studies attribute under half of the gap to unresolved V genes and leave the rest unexplained. The DNA was the basis for D and trimming; V, J and clone size are from that table. The sample data list around 2.5 million clones, and 90% to 95% of these were observed just once. 0.36% of the sample rests with the top ten.

The donors were healthy, HIV-negative adults with no recently reported acute infections or vaccinations. Every donor was a Caucasian adult residing in Nashville, Tennessee, USA. CD4+ T cells were enriched by magnetic negative selection, after which naive cells were positively selected on CD45RA and the negative fraction was taken as the memory subset. Blood was obtained by leukapheresis, after which PBMCs were separated by Ficoll-Histopaque density gradient centrifugation and cryopreserved in liquid nitrogen vapor phase. Purity and quantity of every magnetically sorted T cell population were checked by analytical flow cytometry. From each sorted fraction, genomic DNA was isolated and quantified by UV absorbance on a Nanodrop 2000c. Beyond this particular receptor, the publication reports: Incomplete sequencing was indicated by rarefaction of sorted-subset datasets, despite the large sequencing depth. Because the study included a small number of donors, the genetic and exposure-history diversity represented was limited. Compared with non-shared clonotypes, the clonotypes found in all four sorted-subset donors had higher generation probabilities. Only blood was sampled, and tissue TCR repertoires likely differ from those in blood. Based on pairwise subsampling, the degree of clonotype sharing among donors was expected to be affected by sequencing depth. Sharing across a few donors was observed for about 5% of naive CD4, 3.5% of naive CD8, over 2% of memory CD4, and 0.4% of memory CD8 clonotypes. Naive subsets generally had larger estimated clonotype richness than memory subsets did.

Material for sequencing was naive CD4+ T cells from PBMCs. What this sample's cell subset or site label stands for: CD45RA+ positively selected. The source of this sequence is a man between 18 and 35 years old in good health. Some clones in this sample may be carry-over from other donors' samples. This chain is built from TRBV21-1 and TRBJ2-3; TRBD2 reflects the table's D call only, with no check against the DNA. TRBV21-1 constitutes a pseudogene. The CDR3 reads CASSSSSGEADTQYF. In nucleotide form, the sequence is TGTGCCAGCAGCTCCTCCTCGGGAGAGGCAGATACGCAGTATTTT.